Below are 31 T cell receptor beta chains sequenced from a single sample in a study of T cell clones after liver transplantation. Sequencing used immunoSEQ multiplex PCR; TCRdb keeps in-frame clones, though not all of them. The data show more than 95,000 clones, around 83% seen once. The sequenced sample was CD4+ T cells from blood, obtained before liver transplant. These receptors were taken from a human donor who received a liver transplant.

This chain uses TRBV7-2 with TRBJ2-4, with D perhaps TRBD1 or TRBD2 (5 bases each). CDR1 is SGHTA, CDR2 FQGNSA, per germline. The CDR3 contains 16 residues. Trimming cost V 3 bases and J 1 base, with 13 bases left between them. The CDR3 is CASSLEAGPAKNIQYF. CDR3 coding DNA: TGTGCCAGCAGCTTGGAGGCAGGGCCGGCCAAAAACATTCAGTACTTC.

The chain joins TRBV19 to TRBJ1-1; D gene ambiguous. V shed 6 bases and J shed 7 bases, with 9 bases lying between them. The CDR3 is 11 residues long. The germline V gene has CDR1 LNHDA and CDR2 SQIVND (reference sequence). The CDR3 region has the DNA TGTGCCAGTAGGCGGGCGCATGAAGCTTTCTTT. Protein product: CASRRAHEAFF. The full variable domain, in which reference TRBV19 and TRBJ1-1 provide the parts outside the CDR3, is DGGITQSPKYLFRKEGQNVTLSCEQNLNHDAMYWYRQDPGQGLRLIYYSQIVNDFQKGDIAEGYSVSREKKESFPLTVTSAQKNPTAFYLCASRRAHEAFFGQGTRLTVV.

The chain has TRBV14 and TRBJ2-1; 8 bases fit TRBD2. The CDR3 totals 16 residues. Germline trimming cut 4 bases from V and 4 bases from J; bases unmatched to any gene: 9. Germline V gene data show CDR1 as SGHDN and CDR2 as FVKESK. CDR3: CASSPSTSGTYNEQFF. In DNA, the CDR3 is TGTGCCAGCAGCCCATCCACTAGCGGAACTTACAATGAGCAGTTCTTC. Filled out from reference TRBV14 and TRBJ2-1, the complete variable domain reads EAGVTQFPSHSVIEKGQTVTLRCDPISGHDNLYWYRRVMGKEIKFLLHFVKESKQDESGMPNNRFLAERTGGTYSTLKVQPAELEDSGVYFCASSPSTSGTYNEQFFGPGTRLTVL.

The rearrangement joins TRBV5-1 to TRBJ2-5; D ambiguous. Trimming left V 0 bases short and J 2 bases short, with 8 bases between. Germline assignment: CDR1 SGHRS and CDR2 YFSETQ. There are 14 residues in the CDR3. CDR3 bases: TGCGCCAGCAGCTTGGATCCCGGGCAAGAGACCCAGTACTTC. It translates to CASSLDPGQETQYF. Complete variable domain (other parts from reference TRBV5-1 and TRBJ2-5): KAGVTQTPRYLIKTRGQQVTLSCSPISGHRSVSWYQQTPGQGLQFLFEYFSETQRNKGNFPGRFSGRQFSNSRSEMNVSTLELGDSALYLCASSLDPGQETQYFGPGTRLLVL.

CDR3 protein: CASSLTSGSTDTQYF. In DNA, the CDR3 is TGTGCCAGCAGCTTAACTAGCGGCAGCACAGATACGCAGTATTTT. The chain is built from TRBV7-6 and TRBJ2-3; 8 bases fit TRBD2. Germline-derived CDR1 and CDR2 are SGHVS and FNYEAQ. This CDR3 has 15 residues. The J segment lost 0 bases and the V segment lost 2 bases, leaving 1 base of the junction unmatched.

The chain joins TRBV5-6 to TRBJ2-1; 8 positions agree with TRBD1. Germline CDR1 SGHDT, CDR2 YYEEEE. CDR3 length: 16 amino acids. Losses at the gene ends were 3 bases for V and 7 bases for J; bases not matched to a gene: 12. The CDR3 spells CASSSRGTGDGNEQFF. Here the CDR3 DNA reads TGTGCCAGCAGCTCCCGAGGGACAGGAGATGGGAATGAGCAGTTCTTC.

The rearrangement joins TRBV5-1 to TRBJ1-1; no clear D gene. Per the germline V gene, CDR1 is SGHRS and CDR2 is YFSETQ. CDR3 length equals 15 residues. V lost 4 bases, J lost 1 base, and 14 bases lay in between. DNA for the CDR3: TGCGCCAGCAGCCGCCTCGATGTTCGGAACACTGAAGCTTTCTTT. As protein: CASSRLDVRNTEAFF.

The chain carries TRBV10-3 and TRBJ1-2; TRBD1 matches 9 bases. Germline V lookup: CDR1 ENHRY, CDR2 SYGVKD. This CDR3 contains 17 residues. J lost 8 bases, V lost 6 bases, and 19 bases had no gene match. CDR3 amino acids: CAISPTGGEISARGYTF. The DNA for the CDR3 is TGTGCCATCAGCCCGACAGGGGGAGAAATCTCCGCGCGGGGCTACACCTTC.

The genes are TRBV18 and TRBJ2-7; possibly TRBD2 for D (6 bases). V gave up 1 base and J gave up 5 bases, with 15 bases separating them. Looked up from germline, CDR1 is KGHSH and CDR2 is LQKENI. The CDR3 consists of 15 residues. CDR3 region: CASSPQEGQVDEQYF. The CDR3 nucleotides are TGTGCCAGCTCACCACAGGAGGGGCAGGTTGACGAGCAGTACTTC.

This chain uses TRBV2 with TRBJ1-2; D ambiguous. V was trimmed by 7 bases and J by 6 bases, leaving 18 bases between them. The length of the CDR3 is 14 residues. In germline, CDR1 is SNHLY, CDR2 FYNNEI. CDR3 sequence reads: CASIPLAANHGYTF. DNA of the CDR3: TGTGCCAGCATACCCTTAGCGGCGAACCATGGCTACACCTTC.

This rearrangement joins TRBV19 to TRBJ2-3, with D unclear. V lost 1 base and J 0 bases, leaving 2 bases between the germline ends. The germline V gene encodes CDR1 LNHDA and CDR2 SQIVND (reference sequence). The CDR3 covers 13 residues. The DNA of the CDR3 is TGTGCCAGTAGTATAGGAAGCACAGATACGCAGTATTTT. It translates to CASSIGSTDTQYF.

V usage is TRBV4-1 and J usage is TRBJ2-7; TRBD2 aligns across 12 bases. Trimming took 6 bases from V and 0 from J; bases not matched to a gene: 6. The germline gives CDR1 MGHRA, CDR2 YSYEKL. The CDR3 totals 16 residues. CDR3: CASRRTSGDSSYEQYF. Here the CDR3 DNA reads TGCGCCAGCAGGCGGACTAGCGGGGATAGCTCCTACGAGCAGTACTTC.

This clone showed up just a few times. V gene TRBV11-1 combines with J gene TRBJ1-2; TRBD1 agrees at 7 bases. The CDR3 runs 13 residues. The germline V gene encodes CDR1 SGHAT and CDR2 FQDESV (reference sequence). Trimming cost V 5 bases and J 1 base; bases outside gene matches: 1. The CDR3 here is CASSHRGNYGYTF. The CDR3 coding sequence is TGTGCCAGCAGCCACAGGGGTAACTATGGCTACACCTTC. Full variable domain (remainder filled in from reference TRBV11-1 and TRBJ1-2): EAEVAQSPRYKITEKSQAVAFWCDPISGHATLYWYRQILGQGPELLVQFQDESVVDDSQLPKDRFSAERLKGVDSTLKIQPAELGDSAMYLCASSHRGNYGYTFGSGTRLTVV.

This chain joins TRBV19 and TRBJ2-2; D is ambiguous. This CDR3 is built from 14 residues. CDR1 is LNHDA, CDR2 SQIVND, per germline (reference sequence). V lost 9 bases, J lost 4 bases, and 15 bases lay in between. The CDR3 spells CASTLGSFTGELFF. The CDR3 bases are TGTGCCAGCACCCTCGGGTCATTCACCGGGGAGCTGTTTTTT.

The genes are TRBV7-2 and TRBJ2-3; no firm D call. CDR3 size: 13 residues. The germline V and J ends were trimmed by 5 bases and 7 bases, with 13 bases remaining between them. The V gene's germline CDR1 is SGHTA and CDR2 FQGNSA. The CDR3 region is CASSPPGLYTQYF. The CDR3 DNA sequence: TGTGCCAGCAGCCCGCCCGGGCTGTATACGCAGTATTTT.

This chain links TRBV5-1 with TRBJ2-2; D is unresolved. Germline loops: CDR1 SGHRS, CDR2 YFSETQ. V shed 2 bases and J shed 2 bases, with 16 bases lying between them. This CDR3 is built from 17 residues. Written as DNA, the CDR3 is TGCGCCAGCAGCTTACGGACGGAACCTGTTAACACCGGGGAGCTGTTTTTT. It specifies CASSLRTEPVNTGELFF.

CDR3 nucleotide sequence: TGTGCCAGCAGCTTTTCTCCGTGGGGGAGCGATTCACCCCTCCACTTT. This gives the protein CASSFSPWGSDSPLHF. The rearrangement uses TRBV5-6 and TRBJ1-6, with D tentatively TRBD1 (5 bases). The CDR3 length is 16 residues. The V gene's germline CDR1 is SGHDT and CDR2 YYEEEE. Trimming stripped 2 bases from V and 8 bases from J, with 17 bases between.

This clone was seen a single time. The rearrangement uses TRBV19 and TRBJ2-7, with 10 bases lining up with TRBD1. This CDR3 spans 16 amino acids. Trimming took 5 bases from V and 0 from J; bases not matched to a gene: 7. Germline V gene sequence: CDR1 LNHDA, CDR2 SQIVND (reference sequence). This CDR3 is CASSSRTGGISYEQYF. CDR3 sequence (DNA): TGTGCCAGTAGTTCTAGGACAGGGGGGATCTCCTACGAGCAGTACTTC.

V usage is TRBV5-8 and J usage is TRBJ1-5; D remains unclear. The V gene lost 1 base and the J gene lost 3 bases, with 11 bases spanning the gap. The CDR3 consists of 15 residues. From germline, CDR1 is SGHTS and CDR2 YDEGEE. The CDR3 reads CASSLKGRSNQPQHF. For the CDR3, the DNA is TGTGCCAGCAGCTTGAAAGGGAGGTCCAATCAGCCCCAGCATTTT. Variable domain in full (rest from reference TRBV5-8 and TRBJ1-5): EAGVTQSPTHLIKTRGQQATLRCSPISGHTSVYWYQQALGLGLQFLLWYDEGEERNRGNFPPRFSGRQFPNYSSELNVNALELEDSALYLCASSLKGRSNQPQHFGDGTRLSIL.

The chain is built from TRBV10-3 and TRBJ2-3; 9 nucleotides match TRBD2. The V and J ends lost 0 bases and 7 bases, in that order; junction bases with no gene match: 2. Germline loops: CDR1 ENHRY, CDR2 SYGVKD. The CDR3 runs 14 residues. As DNA, the CDR3 is TGTGCCATCAGTGAGTCTAGCGGGGGAAATACGCAGTATTTT. Translated: CAISESSGGNTQYF.

This clone was counted many times. The V call is TRBV7-9, the J call TRBJ1-4; D remains unclear. The CDR3 contains 15 residues. V was pared by 3 bases and J by 1 base, with 9 bases between. CDR1 is SEHNR, CDR2 FQNEAQ, per germline (reference sequence). CDR3 bases: TGTGCCAGCAGCTTGGTAGGAATAACTAATGAAAAACTGTTTTTT. Amino acid sequence: CASSLVGITNEKLFF.

This chain joins TRBV5-6 and TRBJ1-2; 7 nucleotides line up with TRBD1. Germline lookup yields CDR1 SGHDT and CDR2 YYEEEE. V lost 7 bases to trimming and J lost 4 bases; unmatched junction nucleotides: 10. The CDR3 totals 14 residues. CDR3 amino acids: CASGEQGVVYGYTF. CDR3 nucleotides: TGTGCCAGCGGGGAGCAGGGGGTAGTCTATGGCTACACCTTC.

V usage is TRBV15 and J usage is TRBJ2-3, with 8 nucleotides matching TRBD2. The CDR3 runs to 19 residues. Germline V lookup: CDR1 LNHNV, CDR2 YYDKDF (reference sequence). J lost 4 bases, V lost 3 bases, and 18 bases had no gene match. CDR3 residues: CATSSPPTAGVGSADTQYF. DNA for the CDR3: TGTGCCACCAGCAGTCCCCCAACAGCGGGAGTGGGGAGCGCAGATACGCAGTATTTT.

The chain combines TRBV9 with TRBJ1-5; the match to TRBD1 covers 9 bases. From germline, CDR1 is SGDLS and CDR2 YYNGEE. The CDR3 extends over 16 amino acids. V lost 4 bases and J lost 8; bases outside the gene matches: 13. The CDR3 loop is CASSPRGQGFEEPQHF. In nucleotides, the CDR3 is TGTGCCAGCAGCCCGCGGGGACAGGGATTTGAGGAGCCCCAGCATTTT.

The genes are TRBV11-2 and TRBJ2-7, with 7 bases matching TRBD1. CDR3 length: 12 residues. Germline loops: CDR1 SGHAT, CDR2 FQNNGV. V was pared by 5 bases and J by 3 bases, with 1 base of the junction left unmatched. DNA of the CDR3: TGTGCCAGCAGCGGACAGGTCTACGAGCAGTACTTC. It specifies CASSGQVYEQYF. Looking up the rest from reference TRBV11-2 and TRBJ2-7 gives the full variable domain: EAGVAQSPRYKIIEKRQSVAFWCNPISGHATLYWYQQILGQGPKLLIQFQNNGVVDDSQLPKDRFSAERLKGVDSTLKIQPAKLEDSAVYLCASSGQVYEQYFGPGTRLTVT.

The chain recombines TRBV7-2 with TRBJ2-1; D is uncertain. Germline V lookup: CDR1 SGHTA, CDR2 FQGNSA. Deletions cut 1 base from V and 4 bases from J, with 5 bases between. There are 13 residues in the CDR3. CDR3 sequence (DNA): TGTGCCAGCAGCTTAGTTGTTTACAATGAGCAGTTCTTC. Amino acids: CASSLVVYNEQFF.

For the CDR3, the DNA is TGTGCCAGCTCACGGACGAACACTGAAGCTTTCTTT. Its translation is CASSRTNTEAFF. The V call is TRBV18, the J call TRBJ1-1; D not certain. The length of the CDR3 is 12 residues. Germline V gene sequence: CDR1 KGHSH, CDR2 LQKENI. Deletions cut 4 bases from V and 1 base from J, with 4 bases between.

Points on this clone: Mismatch with germline at one junction end may stem from a read error. The chain uses TRBV7-9 and TRBJ2-5, with 8 positions matching TRBD2. Germline V gene data show CDR1 as SEHNR and CDR2 as FQNEAQ (reference sequence). The CDR3 spans 13 residues. CDR3 residues: CASSSGGSGVGNF. In nucleotides, the CDR3 is TGTGCCAGCAGCTCCGGCGGTAGCGGGGTTGGGAACTTC.

The chain recombines TRBV5-1 with TRBJ2-1; 10 bases are a match to TRBD2. Trimming at V came to 4 bases and at J to 12 bases, leaving 13 bases not matched to a gene. Per germline, CDR1 SGHRS and CDR2 YFSETQ. This CDR3 is 15 amino acids long. In DNA form, the CDR3 reads TGCGCCAGCAGCACGGGACTAGCGACACCCGTCGGGCAGTTCTTC. Translation gives CASSTGLATPVGQFF.

The chain combines TRBV7-2 with TRBJ1-1, with TRBD1 identical over 11 bases. In germline, CDR1 is SGHTA, CDR2 FQGNSA. This CDR3 spans 15 amino acids. V dropped 5 bases and J dropped 3; count of bases not matched to a gene: 5. CDR3 coding DNA: TGTGCCAGCAGCAGGGGACAGGGGGTGCACACTGAAGCTTTCTTT. Residues: CASSRGQGVHTEAFF.

The rearrangement joins TRBV18 to TRBJ1-1, with D perhaps TRBD1 (6 bases). Germline CDR1 reads KGHSH; CDR2 reads LQKENI. The CDR3 runs 13 residues. V lost 6 bases, J lost 0 bases, and 8 bases lay in between. The CDR3 here is CASSRGMNTEAFF. CDR3 in DNA: TGTGCCAGCTCGAGGGGGATGAACACTGAAGCTTTCTTT.